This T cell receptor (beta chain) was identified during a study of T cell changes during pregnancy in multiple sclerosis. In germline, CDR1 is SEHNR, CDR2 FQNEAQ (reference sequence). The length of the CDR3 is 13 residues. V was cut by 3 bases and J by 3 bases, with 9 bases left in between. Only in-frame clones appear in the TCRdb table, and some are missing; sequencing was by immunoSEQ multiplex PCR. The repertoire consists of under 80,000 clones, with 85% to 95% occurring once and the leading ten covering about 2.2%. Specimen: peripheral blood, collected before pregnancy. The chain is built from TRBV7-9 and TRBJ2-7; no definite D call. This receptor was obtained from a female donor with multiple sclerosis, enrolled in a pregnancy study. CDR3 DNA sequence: TGTGCCAGCAGCTTGAGCCTCGGCTACGAGCAGTACTTC. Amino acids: CASSLSLGYEQYF.